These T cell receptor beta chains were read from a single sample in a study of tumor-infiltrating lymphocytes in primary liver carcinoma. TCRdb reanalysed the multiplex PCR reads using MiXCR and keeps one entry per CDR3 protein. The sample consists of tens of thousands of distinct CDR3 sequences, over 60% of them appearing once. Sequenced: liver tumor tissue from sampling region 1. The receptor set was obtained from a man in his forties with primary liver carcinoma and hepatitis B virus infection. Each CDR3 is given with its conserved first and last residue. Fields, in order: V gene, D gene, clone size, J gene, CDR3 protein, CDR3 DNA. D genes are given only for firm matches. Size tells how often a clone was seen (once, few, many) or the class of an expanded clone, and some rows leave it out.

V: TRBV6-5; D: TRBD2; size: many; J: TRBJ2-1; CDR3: CASSYAGVGVSYNEQFF; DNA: TGTGCCAGCAGTTACGCGGGAGTGGGGGTATCCTACAATGAGCAGTTCTTC
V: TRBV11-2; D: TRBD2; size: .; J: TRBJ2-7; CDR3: CASSLSVGLAGGGYKQYF; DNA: TGTGCCAGCAGCTTATCGGTCGGACTAGCGGGAGGGGGGTACAAGCAGTACTTC
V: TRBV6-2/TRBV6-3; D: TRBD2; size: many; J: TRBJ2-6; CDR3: CASTPRRRGSSGASGANVLTF; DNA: TGTGCCAGCACCCCCAGGAGACGTGGGTCTAGCGGCGCCTCTGGGGCCAACGTCCTGACTTTC
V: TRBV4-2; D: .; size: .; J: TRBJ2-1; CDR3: CASSPTGISYNEQFF; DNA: TGTGCCAGCAGCCCGACCGGGATCTCCTACAATGAGCAGTTCTTC
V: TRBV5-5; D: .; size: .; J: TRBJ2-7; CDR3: CAGSFNRGGEQYF; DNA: TGTGCCGGCAGCTTTAATCGAGGGGGAGAGCAGTACTTC
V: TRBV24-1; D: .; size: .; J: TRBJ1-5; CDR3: CATSDSSRGGIQPQHF; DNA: TGTGCCACCAGTGATTCCTCCCGGGGGGGCATTCAGCCCCAGCATTTT
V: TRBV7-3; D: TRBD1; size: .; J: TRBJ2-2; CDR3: CASSPPGQGATEELFF; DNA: TGTGCCAGCAGCCCGCCGGGACAGGGGGCCACCGAGGAGCTGTTTTTT
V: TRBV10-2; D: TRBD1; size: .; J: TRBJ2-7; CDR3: CAISGQGLPYEQYF; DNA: TGCGCCATCTCCGGACAGGGACTCCCCTACGAACAGTACTTT
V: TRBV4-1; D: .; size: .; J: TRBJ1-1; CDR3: CANTPSGMNTEAFF; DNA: TGCGCCAACACCCCAAGTGGTATGAACACTGAAGCTTTCTTT
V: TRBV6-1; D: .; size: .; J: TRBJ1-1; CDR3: CASSGRNTDFGYDEAFF; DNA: TGTGCCAGCAGTGGCCGGAACACTGACTTCGGATATGATGAAGCTTTCTTT
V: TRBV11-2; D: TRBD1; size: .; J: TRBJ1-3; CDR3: CASCLAYYRDRNSSGNTIYF; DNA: TGTGCCAGCTGCTTAGCTTATTACCGGGACAGAAATTCCTCTGGAAACACCATATATTTT
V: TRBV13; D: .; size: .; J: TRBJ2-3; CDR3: CASSLESADTRYF; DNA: TGTGCCAGCAGCTTAGAGAGTGCAGATACGCGGTATTTC
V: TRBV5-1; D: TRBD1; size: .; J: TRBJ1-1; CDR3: CASSQMTGGVGNTEAFF; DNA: TGCGCCAGCAGCCAGATGACAGGGGGCGTAGGTAACACTGAAGCTTTCTTT
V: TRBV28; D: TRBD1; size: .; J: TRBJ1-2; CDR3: CANSAYRGGYGHTF; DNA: TGTGCTAACAGCGCTTACAGGGGAGGCTATGGCCACACCTTC
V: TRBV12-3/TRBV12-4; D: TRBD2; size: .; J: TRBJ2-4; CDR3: CASSLNGGDIHYF; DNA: TGTGCTAGCAGTTTAAACGGGGGGGACATTCACTACTTC
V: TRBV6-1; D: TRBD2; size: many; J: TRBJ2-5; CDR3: CASSVGPREAWETQYF; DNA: TGTGCCAGCAGTGTGGGTCCTCGGGAGGCCTGGGAGACCCAGTACTTC
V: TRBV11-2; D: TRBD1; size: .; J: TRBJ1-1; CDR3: CTSSRMGGQGFGTEASF; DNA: TGTACCAGCAGCCGAATGGGGGGACAGGGTTTCGGCACTGAAGCTTCCTTT
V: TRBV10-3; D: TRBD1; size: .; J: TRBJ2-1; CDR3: CAIRSGQGTYNEQLF; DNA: TGTGCCATCAGATCAGGACAGGGGACCTACAATGAACAGCTCTTC
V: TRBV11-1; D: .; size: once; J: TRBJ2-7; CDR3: CASSLKTDLYKEQYF; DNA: TGTGCCAGCAGCTTAAAAACTGACCTTTACAAAGAGCAGTACTTC
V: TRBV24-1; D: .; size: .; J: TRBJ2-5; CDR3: CANSESSRPQETQYF; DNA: TGTGCCAACAGTGAATCGTCGAGGCCTCAGGAGACCCAGTACTTC
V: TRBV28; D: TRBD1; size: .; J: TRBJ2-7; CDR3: CASGEGGQGYEQYF; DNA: TGTGCCAGCGGTGAGGGGGGACAGGGCTACGAACAGTACTTC
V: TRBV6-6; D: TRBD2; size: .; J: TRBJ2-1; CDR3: CAGSYGGRAVEQFF; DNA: TGTGCCGGCAGCTACGGCGGGAGAGCGGTTGAGCAGTTCTTC
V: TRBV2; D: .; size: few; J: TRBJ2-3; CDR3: CATTEGLGDTDTQYF; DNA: TGTGCCACAACGGAGGGCCTAGGGGACACAGATACGCAGTATTTT
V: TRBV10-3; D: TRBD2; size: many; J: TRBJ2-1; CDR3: CAIRGSGSGNEQFF; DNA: TGTGCCATCAGAGGTAGCGGGAGCGGCAATGAGCAGTTCTTC
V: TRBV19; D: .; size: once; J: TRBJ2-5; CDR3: CANSILLQATQYF; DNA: TGTGCCAATAGTATATTACTACAAGCGACCCAGTACTTC
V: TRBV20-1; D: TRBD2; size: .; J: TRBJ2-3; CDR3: CSAPTSEITDTQYF; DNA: TGCAGTGCTCCGACTAGCGAGATCACAGATACGCAGTATTTT
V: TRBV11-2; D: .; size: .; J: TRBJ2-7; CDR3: CASNPEGTIVYEHYF; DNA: TGTGCCAGCAACCCCGAAGGAACAATAGTCTACGAGCACTACTTC
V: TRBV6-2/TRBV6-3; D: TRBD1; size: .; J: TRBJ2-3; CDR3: CASSYSIGTGGTYTQYF; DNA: TGTGCAAGCAGTTACTCGATCGGGACAGGGGGCACATATACGCAGTATTTC
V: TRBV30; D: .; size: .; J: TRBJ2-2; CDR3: CACSSFGDGELFF; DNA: TGTGCCTGCAGCAGCTTCGGGGACGGGGAGCTGTTTTTT
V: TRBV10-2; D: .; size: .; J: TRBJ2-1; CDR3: CASSGLGGRNERFF; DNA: TGCGCTAGCAGCGGACTTGGGGGGAGGAATGAGCGGTTCTTC